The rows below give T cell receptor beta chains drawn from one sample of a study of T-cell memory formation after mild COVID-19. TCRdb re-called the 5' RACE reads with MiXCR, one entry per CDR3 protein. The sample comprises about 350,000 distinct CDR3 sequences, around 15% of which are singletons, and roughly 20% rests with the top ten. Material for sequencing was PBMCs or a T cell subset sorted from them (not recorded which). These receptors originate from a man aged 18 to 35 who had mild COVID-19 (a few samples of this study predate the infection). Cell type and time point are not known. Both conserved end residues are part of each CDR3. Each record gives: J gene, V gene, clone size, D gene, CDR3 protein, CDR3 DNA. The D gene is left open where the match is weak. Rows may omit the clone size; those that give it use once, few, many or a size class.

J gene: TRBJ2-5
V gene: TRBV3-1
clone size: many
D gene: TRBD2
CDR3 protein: CASSLGTSGGKTQYF
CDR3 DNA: TGTGCCAGCAGCCTTGGGACTAGCGGGGGAAAGACCCAGTACTTC

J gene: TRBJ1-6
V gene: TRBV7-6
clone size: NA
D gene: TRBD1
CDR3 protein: CASSYRTGFPYNSPLHF
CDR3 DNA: TGTGCCAGCAGTTATCGGACAGGGTTCCCCTATAATTCACCCCTCCACTTT

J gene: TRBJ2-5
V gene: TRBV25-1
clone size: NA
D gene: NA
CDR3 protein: CASSGFAETQYF
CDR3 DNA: TGTGCCAGCAGTGGTTTCGCAGAGACCCAGTACTTC

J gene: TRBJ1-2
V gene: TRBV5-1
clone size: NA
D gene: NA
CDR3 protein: CASSLPASGFGDGYTF
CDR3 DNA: TGCGCCAGCAGCCTCCCCGCTTCAGGTTTCGGAGATGGCTACACCTTC

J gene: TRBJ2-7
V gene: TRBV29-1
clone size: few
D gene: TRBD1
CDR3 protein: CSARTGGIEQYF
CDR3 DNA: TGCAGCGCACGGACAGGGGGCATCGAGCAGTACTTC

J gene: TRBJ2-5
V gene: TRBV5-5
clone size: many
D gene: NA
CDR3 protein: CASQKWMETQYF
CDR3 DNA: TGTGCCAGCCAGAAGTGGATGGAGACCCAGTACTTC

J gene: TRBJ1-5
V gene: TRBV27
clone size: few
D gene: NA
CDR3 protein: CASSFKGRGNQPQHF
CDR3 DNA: TGTGCCAGCAGTTTTAAAGGACGGGGCAATCAGCCCCAGCATTTT

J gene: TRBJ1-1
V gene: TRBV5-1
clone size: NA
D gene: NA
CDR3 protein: CASSLYPTSSRGAFF
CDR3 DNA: TGCGCCAGCAGCTTGTACCCCACTAGTTCCAGGGGAGCTTTCTTT

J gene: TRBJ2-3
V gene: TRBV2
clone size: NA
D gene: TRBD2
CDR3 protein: CASSELGGADTQYF
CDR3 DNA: TGTGCCAGCAGTGAATTGGGGGGGGCAGATACGCAGTATTTT

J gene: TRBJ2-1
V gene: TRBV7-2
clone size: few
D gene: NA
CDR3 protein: CASIRAGYNEQFF
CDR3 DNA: TGTGCCAGTATTAGGGCGGGGTACAATGAGCAGTTCTTC

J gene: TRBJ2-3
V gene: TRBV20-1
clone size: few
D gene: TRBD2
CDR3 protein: CSAKSGGGGDTQYF
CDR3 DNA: TGCAGTGCTAAATCTGGCGGGGGTGGAGATACGCAGTATTTT

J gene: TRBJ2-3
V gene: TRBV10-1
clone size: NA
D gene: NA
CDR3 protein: CASSEAGNTDTQYF
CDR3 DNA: TGCGCCAGCAGTGAGGCGGGGAACACAGATACGCAGTATTTT

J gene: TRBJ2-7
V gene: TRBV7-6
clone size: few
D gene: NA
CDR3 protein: CASSPNHRSSYEQYF
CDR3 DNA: TGTGCCAGCAGTCCAAACCACAGGAGCTCCTACGAGCAGTACTTC

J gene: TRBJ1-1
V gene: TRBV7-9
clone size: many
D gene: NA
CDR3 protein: CASSPLGGTEAFF
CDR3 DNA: TGTGCCAGCTCACCATTAGGTGGGACTGAAGCTTTCTTT

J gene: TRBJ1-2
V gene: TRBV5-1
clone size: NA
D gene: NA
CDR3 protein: CASSLVDPTLYGYTF
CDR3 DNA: TGCGCCAGCAGCTTGGTAGATCCCACCCTCTATGGCTACACCTTC

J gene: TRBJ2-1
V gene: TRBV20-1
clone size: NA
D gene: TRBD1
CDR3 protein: CSAQGAGNEQFF
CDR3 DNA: TGCAGTGCACAGGGGGCCGGCAATGAGCAGTTCTTC

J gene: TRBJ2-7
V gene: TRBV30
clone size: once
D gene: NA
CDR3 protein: CAWNEGHSYEQYF
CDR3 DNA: TGTGCCTGGAATGAGGGACATTCCTACGAGCAGTACTTC

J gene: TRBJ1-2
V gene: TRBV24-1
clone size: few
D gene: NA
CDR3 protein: CATSDSGSYGYTF
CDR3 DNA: TGTGCCACCAGTGATTCAGGAAGCTATGGCTACACCTTC

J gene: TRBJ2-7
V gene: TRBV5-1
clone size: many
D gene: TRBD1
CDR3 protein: CASSPGQGEIYEQYF
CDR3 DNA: TGCGCCAGCAGCCCGGGACAGGGGGAAATCTACGAGCAGTACTTC

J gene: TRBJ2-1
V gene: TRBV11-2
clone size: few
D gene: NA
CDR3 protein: CASSAGQEQFF
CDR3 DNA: TGTGCCAGCAGCGCGGGGCAGGAGCAGTTCTTC

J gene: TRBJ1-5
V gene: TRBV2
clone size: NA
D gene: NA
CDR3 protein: CASSGGRGVQPQHF
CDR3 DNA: TGTGCCAGCAGTGGGGGTAGGGGTGTTCAGCCCCAGCATTTT

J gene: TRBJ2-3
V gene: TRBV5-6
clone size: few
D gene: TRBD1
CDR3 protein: CASSLRGTGPTDTQYF
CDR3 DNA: TGTGCCAGCAGCTTGCGGGGGACAGGGCCCACAGATACGCAGTATTTT

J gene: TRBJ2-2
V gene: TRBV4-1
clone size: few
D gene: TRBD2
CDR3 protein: CASSPLAGGLVNTGELFF
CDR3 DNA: TGCGCCAGCAGCCCCCTCGCGGGGGGGTTGGTGAACACCGGGGAGCTGTTTTTT

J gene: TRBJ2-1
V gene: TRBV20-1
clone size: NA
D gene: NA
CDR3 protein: CSARDGAPAYNEQFF
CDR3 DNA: TGCAGTGCTAGAGATGGAGCTCCCGCCTACAATGAGCAGTTCTTC

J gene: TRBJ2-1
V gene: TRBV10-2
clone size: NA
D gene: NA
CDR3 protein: CASSGMASWGSYNEQFF
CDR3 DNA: TGCGCCAGCAGTGGTATGGCTAGCTGGGGCTCCTACAATGAGCAGTTCTTC

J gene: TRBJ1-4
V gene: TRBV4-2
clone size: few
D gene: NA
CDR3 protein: CASSQGGARGGLFF
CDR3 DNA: TGTGCCAGCAGCCAAGGCGGGGCCCGGGGCGGACTGTTTTTT

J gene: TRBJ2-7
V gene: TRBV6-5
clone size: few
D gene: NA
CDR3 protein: CASSNLRGYEQYF
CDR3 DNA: TGTGCCAGCAGTAACCTCAGGGGATACGAGCAGTACTTC

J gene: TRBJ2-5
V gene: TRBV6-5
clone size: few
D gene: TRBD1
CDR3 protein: CASSYSTGDPTQYF
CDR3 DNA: TGTGCCAGCAGTTACTCGACAGGGGATCCGACCCAGTACTTC

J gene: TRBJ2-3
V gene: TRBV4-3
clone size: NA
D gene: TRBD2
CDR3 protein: CASSQVVTSGGDDTQYF
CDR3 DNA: TGCGCCAGCAGCCAAGTCGTCACTAGCGGGGGGGACGATACGCAGTATTTT

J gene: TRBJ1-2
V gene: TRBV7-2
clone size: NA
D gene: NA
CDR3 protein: CASSTDSYGCTF
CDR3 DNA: TGTGCCAGCAGTACTGACTCCTATGGCTGCACCTTC

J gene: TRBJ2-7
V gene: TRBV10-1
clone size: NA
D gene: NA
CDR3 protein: CASSDRPLTGEQYF
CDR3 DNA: TGCGCCAGCAGCGACAGACCCTTGACGGGCGAGCAGTACTTC

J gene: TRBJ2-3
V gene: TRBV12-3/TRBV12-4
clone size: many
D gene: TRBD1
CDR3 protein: CASSDRGRDTQYF
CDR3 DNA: TGTGCCAGTTCCGACAGGGGCAGGGATACGCAGTATTTT

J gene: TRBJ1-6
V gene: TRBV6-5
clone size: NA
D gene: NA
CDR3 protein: CASRKQGGNSPLHF
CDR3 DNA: TGTGCCAGCAGAAAACAGGGTGGAAATTCACCCCTCCACTTT

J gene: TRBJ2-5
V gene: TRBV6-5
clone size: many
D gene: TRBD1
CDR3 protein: CASSYGDRVQETQYF
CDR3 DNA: TGTGCCAGCAGTTACGGGGACAGGGTTCAAGAGACCCAGTACTTC

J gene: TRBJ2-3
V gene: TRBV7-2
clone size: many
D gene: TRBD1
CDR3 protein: CASSLGGGLDTQYF
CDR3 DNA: TGTGCCAGCAGCTTAGGAGGGGGCTTAGATACGCAGTATTTT

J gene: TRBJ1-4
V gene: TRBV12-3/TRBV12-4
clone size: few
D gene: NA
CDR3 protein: CASSFYLGGGEKLFF
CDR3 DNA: TGTGCCAGCAGTTTTTATCTGGGGGGCGGTGAAAAACTGTTTTTT

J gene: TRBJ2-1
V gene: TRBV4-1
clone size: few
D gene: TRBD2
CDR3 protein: CASSQGPGGVEQFF
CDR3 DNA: TGCGCCAGCAGCCAAGGTCCGGGGGGGGTCGAGCAGTTCTTC

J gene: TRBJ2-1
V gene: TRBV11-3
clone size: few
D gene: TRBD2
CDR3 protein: CASSYPLSRGAGDEQFF
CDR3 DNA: TGTGCCAGCAGCTACCCGCTATCGCGGGGGGCCGGGGATGAGCAGTTCTTC

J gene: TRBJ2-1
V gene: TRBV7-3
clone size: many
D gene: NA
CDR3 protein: CASSLQGNGNNEQFF
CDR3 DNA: TGTGCCAGCAGCTTACAGGGGAACGGTAATAATGAGCAGTTCTTC

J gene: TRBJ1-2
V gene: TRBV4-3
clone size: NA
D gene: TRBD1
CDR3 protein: CASSQSGTGLYGYTF
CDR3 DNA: TGCGCCAGCAGCCAATCCGGGACAGGCCTCTATGGCTACACCTTC

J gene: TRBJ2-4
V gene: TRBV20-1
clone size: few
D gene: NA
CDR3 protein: CSARRAGSFKNIQYF
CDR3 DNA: TGCAGTGCTAGACGGGCAGGCTCGTTCAAAAACATTCAGTACTTC

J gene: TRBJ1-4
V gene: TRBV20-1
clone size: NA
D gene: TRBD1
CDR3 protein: CSAGQGFREKLFF
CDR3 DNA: TGCAGTGCTGGACAGGGTTTCCGTGAAAAACTGTTTTTT

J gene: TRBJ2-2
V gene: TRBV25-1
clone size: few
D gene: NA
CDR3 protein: CASSVPGVFTGELFF
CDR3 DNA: TGTGCCAGCAGTGTCCCAGGGGTATTTACCGGGGAGCTGTTTTTT

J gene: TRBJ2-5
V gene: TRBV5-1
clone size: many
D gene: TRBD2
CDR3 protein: CASFRGTSRETQYF
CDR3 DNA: TGCGCCAGCTTCCGAGGGACTAGCAGGGAGACCCAGTACTTC

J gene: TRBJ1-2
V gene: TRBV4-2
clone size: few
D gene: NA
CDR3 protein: CASSRPNDPGLGGYTF
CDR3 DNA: TGTGCCAGCAGCCGACCCAATGACCCAGGGTTAGGCGGCTACACCTTC

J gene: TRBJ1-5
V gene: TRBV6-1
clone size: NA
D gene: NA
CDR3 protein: CASSEETTQHF
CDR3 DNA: TGTGCCAGCAGTGAAGAAACGACCCAGCATTTT

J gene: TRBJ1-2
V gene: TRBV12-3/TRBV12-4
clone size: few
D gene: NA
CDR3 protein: CASSEGGTYGYTF
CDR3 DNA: TGTGCCAGCAGTGAGGGGGGCACCTATGGCTACACCTTC

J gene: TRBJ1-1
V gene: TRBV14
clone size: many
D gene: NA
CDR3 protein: CASSQRPAVNTEAFF
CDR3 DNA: TGTGCCAGCAGCCAAAGGCCGGCGGTGAACACTGAAGCTTTCTTT

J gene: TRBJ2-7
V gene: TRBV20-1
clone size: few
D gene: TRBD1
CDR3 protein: CSARAGTAIHEQYF
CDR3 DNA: TGCAGTGCTAGGGCCGGGACAGCGATCCACGAGCAGTACTTC

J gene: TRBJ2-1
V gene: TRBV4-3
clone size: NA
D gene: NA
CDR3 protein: CASSQEESEQFF
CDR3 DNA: TGCGCCAGCAGCCAAGAGGAGAGTGAGCAGTTCTTC